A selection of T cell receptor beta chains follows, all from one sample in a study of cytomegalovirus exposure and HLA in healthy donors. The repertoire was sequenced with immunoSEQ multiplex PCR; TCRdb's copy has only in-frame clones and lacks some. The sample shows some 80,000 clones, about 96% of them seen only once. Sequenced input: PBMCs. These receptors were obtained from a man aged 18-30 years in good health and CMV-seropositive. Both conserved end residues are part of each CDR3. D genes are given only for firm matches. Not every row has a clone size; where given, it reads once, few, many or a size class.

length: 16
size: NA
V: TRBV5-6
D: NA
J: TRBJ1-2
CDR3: CASSHRPALEVHGYTF
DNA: TGTGCCAGCAGTCACCGCCCAGCCCTAGAGGTACATGGCTACACCTTC

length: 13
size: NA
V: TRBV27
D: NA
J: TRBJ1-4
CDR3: CASSVTDNEKLFF
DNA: TGTGCCAGCAGTGTCACAGACAATGAAAAACTGTTTTTT

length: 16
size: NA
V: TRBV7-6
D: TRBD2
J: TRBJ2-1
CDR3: CASSLLGGGPYNEQFF
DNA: TGTGCCAGCAGCTTGCTCGGGGGAGGGCCCTACAATGAGCAGTTCTTC

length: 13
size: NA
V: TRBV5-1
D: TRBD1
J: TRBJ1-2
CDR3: CASSPGTGEGYTF
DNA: TGCGCCAGCAGCCCCGGGACAGGGGAGGGCTACACCTTC

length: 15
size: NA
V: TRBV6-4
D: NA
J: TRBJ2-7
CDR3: CASSAIKDQVYEQYF
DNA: TGTGCCAGCAGTGCCATAAAGGATCAGGTCTACGAGCAGTACTTC

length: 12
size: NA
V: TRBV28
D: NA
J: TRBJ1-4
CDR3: CASKQSNEKLFF
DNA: TGTGCCAGCAAACAGTCTAATGAAAAACTGTTTTTT

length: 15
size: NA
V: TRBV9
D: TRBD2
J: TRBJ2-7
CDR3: CASSSSGRFSYEQYF
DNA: TGTGCCAGTTCGTCGAGCGGGAGGTTCTCCTACGAGCAGTACTTC

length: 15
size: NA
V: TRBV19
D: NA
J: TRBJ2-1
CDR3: CASSIVFWREDEQFF
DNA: TGTGCCAGTAGCATAGTGTTCTGGAGGGAGGATGAGCAGTTCTTC

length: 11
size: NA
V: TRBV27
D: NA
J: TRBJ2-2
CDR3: CASTVTGELFF
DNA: TGTGCCAGCACCGTCACCGGGGAGCTGTTTTTT

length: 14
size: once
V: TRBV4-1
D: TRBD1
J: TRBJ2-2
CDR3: CAGRQGMNTGELFF
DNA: TGCGCCGGCCGACAGGGCATGAACACCGGGGAGCTGTTTTTT

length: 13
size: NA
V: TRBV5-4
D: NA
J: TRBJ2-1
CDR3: CASSPREENEQFF
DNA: TGTGCCAGCAGCCCCAGGGAGGAGAATGAGCAGTTCTTC

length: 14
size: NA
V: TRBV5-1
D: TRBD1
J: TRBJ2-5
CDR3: CASRPGQYQETQYF
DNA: TGCGCCAGCAGACCGGGACAGTACCAAGAGACCCAGTACTTC

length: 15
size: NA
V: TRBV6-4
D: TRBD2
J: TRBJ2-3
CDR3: CASSDPAGAVDTQYF
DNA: TGTGCCAGCAGTGACCCAGCGGGAGCTGTAGATACGCAGTATTTT

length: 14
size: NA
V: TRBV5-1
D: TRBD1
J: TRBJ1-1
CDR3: CASSLGQGPTEAFF
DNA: TGCGCCAGCAGCTTAGGACAGGGCCCCACTGAAGCTTTCTTT

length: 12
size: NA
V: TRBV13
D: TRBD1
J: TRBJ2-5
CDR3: CASSYRGETQYF
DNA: TGTGCCAGCAGCTACAGGGGTGAGACCCAGTACTTC

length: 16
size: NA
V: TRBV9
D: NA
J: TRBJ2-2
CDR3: CASSVEPTGLTGELFF
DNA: TGTGCCAGCAGCGTAGAACCGACAGGCCTCACCGGGGAGCTGTTTTTT

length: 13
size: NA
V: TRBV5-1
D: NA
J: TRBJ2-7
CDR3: CASSLGQFYEQYF
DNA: TGCGCCAGCAGCCTCGGACAGTTCTACGAGCAGTACTTC

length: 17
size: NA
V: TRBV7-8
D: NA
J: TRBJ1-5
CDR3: CASSESWAGMVNQPQHF
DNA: TGTGCCAGCAGCGAAAGCTGGGCAGGAATGGTCAATCAGCCCCAGCATTTT

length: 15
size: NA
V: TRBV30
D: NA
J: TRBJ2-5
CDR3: CAWGAGTRIQETQYF
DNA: TGTGCCTGGGGAGCCGGGACTCGGATACAAGAGACCCAGTACTTC

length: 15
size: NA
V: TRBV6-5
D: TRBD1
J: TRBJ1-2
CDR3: CASRGRDRANYGYTF
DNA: TGTGCCAGCAGGGGCCGGGACAGGGCGAACTATGGCTACACCTTC

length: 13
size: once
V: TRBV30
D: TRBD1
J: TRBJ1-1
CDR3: CAWSRGRGTEAFF
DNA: TGTGCCTGGAGCAGGGGGCGCGGCACTGAAGCTTTCTTT

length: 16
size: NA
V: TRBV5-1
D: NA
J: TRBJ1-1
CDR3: CASSDASRAMNTEAFF
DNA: TGCGCCAGCAGTGACGCCAGCAGGGCGATGAACACTGAAGCTTTCTTT

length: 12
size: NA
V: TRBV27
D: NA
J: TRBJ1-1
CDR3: CASSLPGLEAFF
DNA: TGTGCCAGCAGTTTACCAGGGCTGGAAGCTTTCTTT

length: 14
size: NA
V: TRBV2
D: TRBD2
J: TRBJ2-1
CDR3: CASSVGLAVDEQFF
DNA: TGTGCCAGCAGTGTTGGACTAGCGGTCGATGAGCAGTTCTTC

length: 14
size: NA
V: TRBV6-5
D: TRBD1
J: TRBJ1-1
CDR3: CASSAGTGSEEAFF
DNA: TGTGCCAGCAGCGCCGGGACAGGGTCCGAAGAAGCTTTCTTT

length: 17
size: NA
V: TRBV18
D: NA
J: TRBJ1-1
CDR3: CASSPTWAGDRDTEAFF
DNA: TGTGCCAGCTCACCCACTTGGGCAGGGGATAGGGACACTGAAGCTTTCTTT

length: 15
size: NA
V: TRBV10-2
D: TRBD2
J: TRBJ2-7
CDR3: CASSEMAGARYEQYF
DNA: TGCGCCAGCAGTGAAATGGCGGGAGCTAGGTACGAGCAGTACTTC

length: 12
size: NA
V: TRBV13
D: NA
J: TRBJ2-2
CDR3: CASSPGTGELFF
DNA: TGTGCCAGCAGCCCCGGCACCGGGGAGCTGTTTTTT

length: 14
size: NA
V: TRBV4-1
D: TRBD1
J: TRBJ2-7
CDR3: CASSPRDRAYEQYF
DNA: TGCGCCAGCAGCCCCCGGGACAGGGCCTACGAGCAGTACTTC

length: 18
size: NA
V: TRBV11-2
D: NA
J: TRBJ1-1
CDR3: CASSLVPVGRGQNTEAFF
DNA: TGTGCCAGCAGCTTAGTTCCGGTAGGCAGGGGCCAGAACACTGAAGCTTTCTTT